This T cell receptor beta chain emerged from a study of cytomegalovirus exposure and HLA in healthy donors. Study-level results: A later analysis found common viral pathogens apparently linked to several of the most significant clusters. An analysis that came later showed most CMV-associated TCR beta chains appearing HLA-restricted.

With respect to this clone: Antigen: not known.

Trimming shortened V by 5 bases and J by 2 bases, and 17 bases separated the two germline ends. Germline V gene lookup returns CDR1 SGHTS and CDR2 YDEGEE. There are 16 residues in the CDR3. Both 60 Vbeta primers and 13 Jbeta primers went into the PCR. Some clones are missing from TCRdb's copy, which holds only in-frame ones; the method was immunoSEQ multiplex PCR. The sample has approximately 170,000 clones, approximately 76% seen once. The chain joins TRBV5-8 to TRBJ1-5; maybe TRBD1 (6 bases). Sequencing was performed on PBMCs. The sequence was collected from a woman between 18 and 29 years old in good health and CMV-seropositive. CDR3 sequence (DNA): TGTGCCAGCAGTCCCAAGGGGACAAAACGCAATCAGCCCCAGCATTTT. It encodes CASSPKGTKRNQPQHF.